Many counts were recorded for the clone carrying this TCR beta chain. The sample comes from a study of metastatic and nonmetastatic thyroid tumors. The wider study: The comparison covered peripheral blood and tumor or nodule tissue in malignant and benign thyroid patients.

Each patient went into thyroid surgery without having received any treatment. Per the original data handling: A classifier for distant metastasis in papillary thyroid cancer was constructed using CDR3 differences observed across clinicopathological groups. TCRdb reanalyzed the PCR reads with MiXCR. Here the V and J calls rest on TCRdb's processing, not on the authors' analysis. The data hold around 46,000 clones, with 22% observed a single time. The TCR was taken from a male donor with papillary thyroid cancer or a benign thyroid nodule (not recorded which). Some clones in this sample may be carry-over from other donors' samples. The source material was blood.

The CDR3 DNA is TGTGCCAGCAGCTTAACGACTCTCAATGAGCAGTTCTTC. It yields the protein CASSLTTLNEQFF. The gene calls are TRBV5-5 and TRBJ2-1; D gene unclear. The CDR3 consists of 13 residues. V was clipped by 2 bases and J by 6 bases, with 9 bases between them. Germline loops: CDR1 SGHKS, CDR2 YYEKEE (reference sequence).